The 10 T cell receptor beta chains listed next were all sequenced from one sample in a study of PD-1 blockade in mismatch repair-deficient tumors. The method was immunoSEQ multiplex PCR; TCRdb's version includes in-frame clones alone and lacks a portion of them. Here the sample spans roughly 110,000 clones, about 74% being singletons. The input for sequencing was peripheral blood, taken approximately 14 months after starting pembrolizumab. These TCRs come from an adult with mismatch repair-deficient cancer.

Of note for this clone: Other nucleotide sequences from this sample produce the same CDR3. The J gene is TRBJ2-3, the V gene TRBV9, with no clear D. V lost 0 bases to trimming and J lost 1 base, with 3 bases between them. The CDR3 runs 13 residues. Per the germline V gene, CDR1 is SGDLS and CDR2 is YYNGEE. CDR3 sequence: CASSVAGTDTQYF. Here the CDR3 DNA reads TGTGCCAGCAGCGTAGCCGGCACAGATACGCAGTATTTT.

The chain carries TRBV5-4 and TRBJ1-1; D not resolved. V was trimmed by 4 bases and J by 3 bases, leaving 13 bases between them. CDR3 length: 14 residues. Germline CDR1 reads SGHNT; CDR2 reads YYREEE (reference sequence). This CDR3 is CASSSGIMDTEAFF. In nucleotides, the CDR3 is TGTGCCAGCAGCAGCGGGATCATGGACACTGAAGCTTTCTTT.

The chain links TRBV11-3 to TRBJ2-7, with D possibly matching TRBD1 (6 bases). This CDR3 is built from 14 residues. Germline loops: CDR1 SGHNT, CDR2 YENEEA. V was shortened by 5 bases and J by 7 bases, with 18 bases between the two germline ends. The CDR3 reads CASSGGRQPGEQYF. CDR3 coding DNA: TGTGCCAGCAGCGGGGGCCGACAACCAGGTGAGCAGTACTTC.

The rearrangement links TRBV7-9 to TRBJ2-7, with TRBD1 identical over 8 bases. CDR3 length: 14 amino acids. J was trimmed by 4 bases and V by 5 bases; bases with no gene match: 7. CDR1 and CDR2 (germline): SEHNR, FQNEAQ (reference sequence). The CDR3 protein is CASSPRDRTYEQYF. For the CDR3, the DNA is TGTGCCAGCAGCCCGCGGGACAGGACTTACGAGCAGTACTTC.

This clone came up a few times. The chain uses TRBV7-3 and TRBJ2-3; D may be TRBD1 (5 bases). V shed 1 base and J shed 5 bases, with 10 bases lying between them. This CDR3 has 14 amino acids. CDR1 is SGHTA and CDR2 is FQGTGA in the germline V gene. In nucleotides, the CDR3 is TGTGCCAGCAGCTTAAGGGGCTTTATAGATACGCAGTATTTT. Translation gives CASSLRGFIDTQYF.

This clone was counted many times. The chain has TRBV6-5 and TRBJ2-1; the D is unclear. The germline V gene encodes CDR1 MNHEY and CDR2 SVGAGI. The CDR3 covers 14 residues. V lost 5 bases, J lost 8 bases, and 16 bases lay in between. Here the CDR3 reads CASSREAAGHEQFF. DNA for the CDR3: TGTGCCAGCAGTCGTGAAGCTGCCGGTCATGAGCAGTTCTTC.

The rearrangement joins TRBV19 to TRBJ1-3, with D tentatively TRBD1 (5 bases). The CDR3 spans 16 residues. With 1 base removed from V and 4 bases from J, the gap between germline ends came to 14 bases. Germline CDR1 reads LNHDA; CDR2 reads SQIVND (reference sequence). The CDR3 sequence: CASSIAGGSAGNTIYF. CDR3 coding DNA: TGTGCCAGTAGTATAGCGGGGGGATCTGCGGGAAACACCATATATTTT.

This clone was picked up a small number of times. The rearrangement links TRBV6-5 to TRBJ2-7; the match to TRBD1 covers 8 bases. CDR1 is MNHEY, CDR2 SVGAGI, per germline. This CDR3 region has 14 residues. V trimming: 4 bases; J trimming: 2 bases; junction bases outside the gene matches: 4. The CDR3 here is CASSSGGATYEQYF. DNA for the CDR3: TGTGCCAGCAGTTCAGGGGGCGCGACCTACGAGCAGTACTTC.

V usage is TRBV5-4 and J usage is TRBJ2-7; TRBD2 matches 8 bases. CDR1 SGHNT and CDR2 YYREEE come from the germline V gene (reference sequence). CDR3 size: 12 residues. V lost 0 bases, J lost 10 bases, and 3 bases stayed unmatched. The CDR3 DNA is TGTGCCAGCAGCTTGGATAGCGGGGTTCAGTACTTC. Residues: CASSLDSGVQYF.

This clone showed up just a few times. The rearrangement uses TRBV5-4 and TRBJ2-3; D is undetermined. The germline CDR1 and CDR2 sequences are SGHNT and YYREEE (reference sequence). Trimming removed 4 bases at V and 0 bases at J, with 15 bases between. The CDR3 is 16 residues long. The CDR3 sequence is CASSRGGAVSTDTQYF. DNA for the CDR3: TGTGCCAGCAGCCGAGGCGGCGCGGTTAGCACAGATACGCAGTATTTT.